The 32 T cell receptor beta chains below all came from one sample that was sequenced in a study of response to subunit inactivated influenza vaccine. TCRdb ran MiXCR on the RT-PCR reads and lists one entry per CDR3 protein. The sample contains 540,000 or so distinct CDR3 sequences, 10% to 15% of which appear only once. This material consisted of PBMCs from blood, taken about 6 weeks after vaccination. These receptors originate from a man aged 50 to 60 who received an inactivated influenza vaccine.

The chain is built from TRBV20-1 and TRBJ2-7; 11 nucleotides agree with TRBD2. The CDR3 consists of 17 residues. Per the germline V gene, CDR1 is DFQATT and CDR2 is SNEGSKA (reference sequence). The ends lost 3 bases at V and 0 bases at J; junction bases unmatched: 10. The CDR3 DNA reads as TGCAGTGCTAGTTCTAGCGGGGGGCCAGGTAACTCCTACGAGCAGTACTTC. Translation gives CSASSSGGPGNSYEQYF.

This clonotype was counted between two and nine times. The gene calls are TRBV7-9 and TRBJ1-1, with no clear D. Germline V gene sequence: CDR1 SEHNR, CDR2 FQNEAQ (reference sequence). The CDR3 loop spans 11 amino acids. V was shortened by 4 bases and J by 8 bases, with 8 bases between the two germline ends. CDR3 in DNA: TGTGCCAGCAGCTCACTAATAGAAGCTTTCTTT. It encodes CASSSLIEAFF.

The V call is TRBV7-8, the J call TRBJ2-1; no firm D call. This CDR3 is built from 13 residues. V was shortened by 3 bases and J by 3 bases, with 6 bases between the two germline ends. CDR1 and CDR2 from the germline V gene are SGHVS and FQNEAQ. The CDR3 protein is CASSFTDYNEQFF. The CDR3 DNA reads as TGTGCCAGCAGCTTCACGGACTACAATGAGCAGTTCTTC.

There are a few counts of this clonotype. CDR3 protein: CASSFGTGRETQYF. Written as DNA, the CDR3 is TGCGCCAGCAGCTTTGGGACAGGGAGAGAGACCCAGTACTTC. The chain uses TRBV5-1 and TRBJ2-5, with 9 nucleotides matching TRBD1. After removal of 2 bases from V and 4 bases from J, the junction contained 3 bases not matched to a gene. The germline V gene encodes CDR1 SGHRS and CDR2 YFSETQ. The CDR3 consists of 14 residues.

This clonotype came up a few times. The V and J genes are TRBV15 and TRBJ1-3, with D unresolved. The V gene's germline CDR1 is LNHNV and CDR2 YYDKDF (reference sequence). The V gene lost 5 bases and the J gene lost 0 bases, with 11 bases spanning the gap. The CDR3 length is 15 residues. The CDR3 region is CATSARRASGNTIYF. The CDR3, as DNA: TGTGCCACCAGCGCCCGACGGGCCTCTGGAAACACCATATATTTT.

This clonotype was counted a single time. This chain joins TRBV4-2 and TRBJ2-5; TRBD2 might be the D (7 bases). Germline lookup yields CDR1 LGHNA and CDR2 YNFKEQ. The CDR3 runs 17 residues. V was clipped by 5 bases and J by 2 bases, with 21 bases between them. CDR3 sequence reads: CASSKSGGGAGQETQYF. CDR3 sequence (DNA): TGTGCCAGCAGCAAAAGCGGCGGGGGCGCCGGTCAAGAGACCCAGTACTTC.

To note about this clonotype: The junction departs from germline at one end; a sequencing error may be responsible. J is TRBJ2-7 and V is TRBV28; possible D gene TRBD2, 6 bases. The germline CDR1 and CDR2 sequences are MDHEN and SYDVKM. The CDR3 is made up of 12 amino acids. In nucleotides, the CDR3 is TGTACCAGCACCGGGGGTCTTTTCGAGCAGTACTTC. As protein: CTSTGGLFEQYF.

The V gene is TRBV20-1, the J gene TRBJ2-7; 9 nucleotides align to TRBD2. Germline assignment: CDR1 DFQATT and CDR2 SNEGSKA (reference sequence). The CDR3 spans 13 residues. V was clipped by 4 bases and J by 2 bases; unmatched bases: 3. The CDR3 bases are TGCAGTGCTACAGCGGGAGGTGCCTACGAGCAGTACTTC. Translation gives CSATAGGAYEQYF.

This clonotype showed up just once. The gene calls are TRBV28 and TRBJ2-7; 9 positions agree with TRBD1. The CDR3 covers 15 residues. The V and J ends lost 3 bases and 6 bases, in that order; junction bases with no gene match: 9. The V gene's germline CDR1 is MDHEN and CDR2 SYDVKM. CDR3 sequence (DNA): TGTGCCAGCAGTTTCGCGGGACAGGGACATCCCGAGCAGTACTTC. Translating it yields CASSFAGQGHPEQYF.

This clonotype has at least ten counts. V gene TRBV20-1 combines with J gene TRBJ2-1, with 9 positions matching TRBD2. Germline CDR1 DFQATT, CDR2 SNEGSKA (reference sequence). V lost 0 bases to trimming and J lost 7 bases; unmatched junction nucleotides: 7. This CDR3 region has 15 residues. The CDR3 nucleotides read TGCAGTGCTAGAGAGGCGGGAGGGCCTAGGAATGAGCAGTTCTTC. Its protein is CSAREAGGPRNEQFF.

This clonotype was counted a few times. This chain joins TRBV10-3 and TRBJ2-1; TRBD2 matches at 11 bases. CDR3 length: 16 residues. CDR1 is ENHRY and CDR2 is SYGVKD in the germline V gene. V was pared by 2 bases and J by 2 bases, with 2 bases of the junction left unmatched. CDR3 sequence reads: CAISEVTSGTYNEQFF. The CDR3 DNA reads TGTGCCATCAGTGAGGTGACTAGCGGGACCTACAATGAGCAGTTCTTC.

This clonotype was counted ten times or more. This chain joins TRBV15 and TRBJ2-1; D perhaps matches TRBD2 (5 bases). The CDR3 spans 15 residues. The germline V and J ends were trimmed by 5 bases and 1 base, with 12 bases remaining between them. Germline V gene lookup returns CDR1 LNHNV and CDR2 YYDKDF (reference sequence). The CDR3 DNA follows: TGTGCCACCAGCTTCTCGGCGGGTTCCTACAATGAGCAGTTCTTC. Protein: CATSFSAGSYNEQFF.

The V gene is TRBV6-1, the J gene TRBJ1-5; 7 bases are a match to TRBD1. V lost 9 bases and J lost 0; bases outside the gene matches: 11. Germline V gives CDR1 MNHNS, CDR2 SASEGT. This CDR3 spans 16 amino acids. CDR3 sequence: CASKKDRLSSNQPQHF. The CDR3 bases are TGTGCCAGTAAAAAGGACAGGCTTAGTAGCAATCAGCCCCAGCATTTT.

This clonotype has more than one count but fewer than ten. The rearrangement joins TRBV5-1 to TRBJ2-3; D unresolved. The germline V gene encodes CDR1 SGHRS and CDR2 YFSETQ. The CDR3 runs 14 residues. Trimming cost V 0 bases and J 0 bases, with 5 bases left between them. CDR3 sequence (DNA): TGCGCCAGCAGCTTGGTGGCAAGCACAGATACGCAGTATTTT. Amino acids: CASSLVASTDTQYF.

This clonotype has only a few counts. V usage is TRBV7-8 and J usage is TRBJ2-7; TRBD2 matches 8 bases. V gave up 1 base and J gave up 3 bases; unmatched junction bases: 5. Germline lookup yields CDR1 SGHVS and CDR2 FQNEAQ. There are 15 residues in the CDR3. The CDR3 loop reads CASSLDSGVHYEQYF. The DNA of the CDR3 is TGTGCCAGCAGCTTAGATAGCGGGGTTCACTACGAGCAGTACTTC.

This clonotype showed up just a few times. CDR3 protein: CASSLLGLATAYEQYF. The CDR3 bases are TGTGCCAGCAGCCTATTGGGACTAGCGACCGCCTACGAGCAGTACTTC. The chain is built from TRBV7-8 and TRBJ2-7; 10 positions agree with TRBD2. The CDR3 length is 16 residues. The germline CDR1 and CDR2 sequences are SGHVS and FQNEAQ. V shed 5 bases, J shed 2 bases, and the junction held 9 bases outside the gene matches.

The rearrangement joins TRBV29-1 to TRBJ2-1; 7 bases line up with TRBD1. V dropped 3 bases and J dropped 2; count of bases not matched to a gene: 7. The CDR3 is 15 residues long. CDR1 is SQVTM and CDR2 is ANQGSEA in the germline V gene. This CDR3 reads CSVDPRQGPYNEQFF. Written as DNA, the CDR3 is TGCAGCGTTGACCCTAGACAGGGCCCCTACAATGAGCAGTTCTTC.

In its sample, this clonotype was seen many times. The chain couples TRBV11-2 to TRBJ2-1; D call uncertain. This CDR3 contains 17 residues. The V end lost 1 base, the J end lost 2 bases, and 15 bases lay between the germline ends. Germline lookup yields CDR1 SGHAT and CDR2 FQNNGV. CDR3 sequence reads: CASSLGYLEFTYNEQFF. The DNA of the CDR3 is TGTGCCAGCAGCTTAGGGTACCTCGAGTTCACCTACAATGAGCAGTTCTTC.

This clonotype appeared many times. This chain links TRBV7-2 with TRBJ2-7; perhaps TRBD1 as D (5 bases). V dropped 1 base and J dropped 7 bases, with 17 bases sitting between them. CDR3 length equals 15 residues. CDR1 is SGHTA, CDR2 FQGNSA, per germline. The CDR3 region is CASSLEGSRASEQYF. The CDR3, as DNA: TGTGCCAGCAGCTTAGAGGGATCCAGGGCCTCGGAGCAGTACTTC.

There are many counts of this clonotype. The CDR3 loop is CASSLERGSYEQYF. In nucleotides, the CDR3 is TGTGCCAGCAGTCTCGAACGGGGCTCCTACGAGCAGTACTTC. This chain connects TRBV5-5 to TRBJ2-7, with D perhaps matching TRBD2 (5 bases). V lost 5 bases and J lost 0, with 12 bases in between. Germline CDR1 SGHKS, CDR2 YYEKEE (reference sequence). CDR3 length: 14 residues. Based on the CDR3 plus reference TRBV5-5 and TRBJ2-7, the full variable domain is DAGVTQSPTHLIKTRGQQVTLRCSPISGHKSVSWYQQVLGQGPQFIFQYYEKEERGRGNFPDRFSARQFPNYSSELNVNALLLGDSALYLCASSLERGSYEQYFGPGTRLTVT.

The rearrangement links TRBV12-3 or TRBV12-4 to TRBJ1-5; 9 positions match TRBD1. V shed 6 bases and J 7 bases; nucleotides not matched to a gene: 10. The CDR3 is 15 residues long. The CDR3 sequence is CASRRTGGLLQPQHF. CDR3 nucleotide sequence: TGTGCCAGCAGGCGAACAGGGGGCCTTTTGCAGCCCCAGCATTTT.

This clonotype was recorded many times. The genes are TRBV29-1 and TRBJ2-7; 7 positions match TRBD2. CDR1 and CDR2 (germline): SQVTM, ANQGSEA. This CDR3 has 12 residues. V trimming: 7 bases; J trimming: 2 bases; junction bases outside the gene matches: 5. The CDR3 protein is CSAREDPYEQYF. In DNA, the CDR3 is TGCAGCGCTCGGGAGGATCCCTACGAGCAGTACTTC.

This clonotype has a count of ten or more. This chain connects TRBV7-3 to TRBJ2-5; D ambiguous. Deletions cut 3 bases from V and 3 bases from J, with 8 bases between. Germline lookup yields CDR1 SGHTA and CDR2 FQGTGA. CDR3 length: 13 residues. The CDR3 coding sequence is TGTGCCAGCAGCTTGGTTAAGGAAGAGACCCAGTACTTC. Translated: CASSLVKEETQYF.

This clonotype was detected ten times or more. The CDR3 coding sequence is TGCAGCGTTGTTCGGGCAGGCGAGCAGTTCTTC. Protein sequence: CSVVRAGEQFF. This chain connects TRBV29-1 to TRBJ2-1; unclear D gene. CDR3 length equals 11 residues. CDR1 and CDR2 from the germline V gene are SQVTM and ANQGSEA. The V end was cut by 4 bases, the J end by 10 bases, with 11 bases between.

This chain joins TRBV12-3 or TRBV12-4 and TRBJ2-3; the match to TRBD1 covers 9 bases. The trim removed 2 bases at V and 2 bases at J, leaving 5 bases unmatched. The CDR3 extends over 16 amino acids. In DNA, the CDR3 is TGTGCCAGCAGTTTACCCCCACAGGGGGCCACAGATACGCAGTATTTT. It yields the protein CASSLPPQGATDTQYF.

The V and J genes are TRBV6-5 and TRBJ1-2; TRBD1 aligns across 7 bases. Germline lookup yields CDR1 MNHEY and CDR2 SVGAGI. J lost 1 base, V lost 2 bases, and 4 bases had no gene match. The CDR3 sequence is 15 residues long. The DNA for the CDR3 is TGTGCCAGCAGTTACGGGGGACAGAGTAACTATGGCTACACCTTC. It yields the protein CASSYGGQSNYGYTF.

This clonotype came up many times. CDR3 DNA: TGTGCCACCAGCAGAGCCCAGGGCGGGCAGTACTTC. Amino acid sequence: CATSRAQGGQYF. This rearrangement joins TRBV15 to TRBJ2-7; perhaps TRBD1 as D (5 bases). V was shortened by 1 base and J by 9 bases, with 10 bases between the two germline ends. This CDR3 is 12 amino acids long. Germline V gene sequence: CDR1 LNHNV, CDR2 YYDKDF (reference sequence).

This clonotype was counted only a few times. This chain connects TRBV4-2 to TRBJ2-5; D is perhaps TRBD1 (7 bases). Per the germline V gene, CDR1 is LGHNA and CDR2 is YNFKEQ. The V end lost 3 bases, the J end lost 4 bases, and 12 bases lay between the germline ends. The CDR3 is 14 residues long. The CDR3 spells CASSQSGGGETQYF. CDR3 DNA sequence: TGTGCCAGCAGCCAGTCAGGGGGAGGAGAGACCCAGTACTTC.

This clonotype was found many times. V gene TRBV20-1 combines with J gene TRBJ2-7; 7 bases are shared with TRBD1. The length of the CDR3 is 14 residues. V shed 6 bases and J 5 bases; nucleotides not matched to a gene: 13. Germline CDR1 is DFQATT and CDR2 is SNEGSKA (reference sequence). CDR3 sequence: CSAKETGIAHEQYF. CDR3 coding DNA: TGCAGTGCGAAAGAGACAGGGATAGCCCACGAGCAGTACTTC.

This clonotype was picked up a small number of times. This chain uses TRBV4-1 with TRBJ1-3, with 9 bases lining up with TRBD1. V shed 5 bases, J shed 4 bases, and the junction held 6 bases outside the gene matches. The CDR3 loop spans 15 amino acids. Per germline, CDR1 MGHRA and CDR2 YSYEKL. The CDR3 nucleotides are TGCGCCAGCAGCGAGACAGGGGGAAGCGGAAACACCATATATTTT. Its translation is CASSETGGSGNTIYF.

This clonotype was observed many times. This rearrangement joins TRBV20-1 to TRBJ2-2; a possible D gene is TRBD2 (7 bases). V lost 5 bases and J 5 bases, leaving 12 bases between the germline ends. The CDR3 has 13 amino acids. Germline V gene lookup returns CDR1 DFQATT and CDR2 SNEGSKA (reference sequence). This CDR3 is CSAQRGGTGELFF. In DNA, the CDR3 is TGCAGTGCTCAAAGGGGGGGAACCGGGGAGCTGTTTTTT.

The chain uses TRBV7-9 and TRBJ1-3; unclear D gene. The CDR3 has 15 residues. Trimming shortened V by 7 bases and J by 0 bases, and 13 bases separated the two germline ends. The germline CDR1 and CDR2 sequences are SEHNR and FQNEAQ (reference sequence). CDR3 coding DNA: TGTGCCAGCACCGATGCGGCGAGCTCTGGAAACACCATATATTTT. This encodes CASTDAASSGNTIYF.